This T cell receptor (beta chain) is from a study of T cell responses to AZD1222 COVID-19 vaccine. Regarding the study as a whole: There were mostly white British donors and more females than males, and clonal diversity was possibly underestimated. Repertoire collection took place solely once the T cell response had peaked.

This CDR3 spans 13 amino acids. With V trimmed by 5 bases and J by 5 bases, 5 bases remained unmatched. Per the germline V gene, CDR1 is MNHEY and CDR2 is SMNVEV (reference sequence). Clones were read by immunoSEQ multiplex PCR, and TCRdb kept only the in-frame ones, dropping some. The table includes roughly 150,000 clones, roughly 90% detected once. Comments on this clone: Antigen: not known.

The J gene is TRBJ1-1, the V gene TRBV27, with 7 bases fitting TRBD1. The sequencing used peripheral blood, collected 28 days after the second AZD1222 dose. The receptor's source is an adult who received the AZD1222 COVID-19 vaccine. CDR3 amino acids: CASSETGVTEAFF. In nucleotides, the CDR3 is TGTGCCAGCAGTGAAACAGGGGTTACTGAAGCTTTCTTT.